This T cell receptor (beta chain) was sequenced in a study of cytomegalovirus exposure and HLA in healthy donors. Study background: Tens of millions of unique TCR sequences came from HLA-typed donors in an early release. Findings of the study overall: The listing of 150 to 200 TCR beta chains classed them as cytomegalovirus-associated. It was reported in a later analysis that an Asian-associated ancestry cluster showed fewer N-insertions than the approximately 670-donor mean.

The trim removed 1 base at V and 2 bases at J, leaving 5 bases unmatched. Germline values: CDR1 MGHRA, CDR2 YSYEKL. This CDR3 is built from 16 residues. PCR was performed using 60 Vbeta and 13 Jbeta primers. Sequencing used immunoSEQ multiplex PCR; TCRdb keeps in-frame clones, though not all of them. The repertoire consists of 90,000 or so clones, with around 73% occurring once and the leading ten covering about 3.3%. To note about this clone: Its antigen remains unidentified.

The V call is TRBV4-1, the J call TRBJ2-7; 10 bases align to TRBD2. The receptor was isolated from a woman in her 40s in good health and CMV-seronegative. Material: PBMCs. The CDR3 sequence: CASSQATAGGPYEQYF. CDR3 nucleotides: TGCGCCAGCAGCCAAGCTACAGCGGGAGGGCCCTACGAGCAGTACTTC.